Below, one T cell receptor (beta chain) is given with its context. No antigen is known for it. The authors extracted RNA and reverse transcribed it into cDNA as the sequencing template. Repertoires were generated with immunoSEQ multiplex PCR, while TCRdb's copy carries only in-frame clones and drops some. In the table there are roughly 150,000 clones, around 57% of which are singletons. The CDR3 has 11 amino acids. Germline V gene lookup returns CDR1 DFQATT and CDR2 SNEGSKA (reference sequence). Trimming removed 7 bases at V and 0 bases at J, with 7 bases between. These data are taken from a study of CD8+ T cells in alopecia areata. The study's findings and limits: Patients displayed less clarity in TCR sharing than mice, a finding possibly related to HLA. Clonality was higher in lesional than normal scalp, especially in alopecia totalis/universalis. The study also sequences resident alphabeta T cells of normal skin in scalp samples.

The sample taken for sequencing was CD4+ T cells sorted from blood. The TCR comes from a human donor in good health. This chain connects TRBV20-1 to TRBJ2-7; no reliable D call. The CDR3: CSGGSSYEQYF. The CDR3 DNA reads TGCAGTGGAGGCAGCTCCTACGAGCAGTACTTC.